A selection of T cell receptor beta chains follows, all from one sample in a study of T-cell reconstitution after alpha-beta-depleted transplantation in children. Each CDR3 protein gets one entry after TCRdb re-called the PCR reads with MiXCR. The sample consists of 450,000 to 500,000 distinct CDR3 sequences, approximately 12% of them appearing once. Material: PBMCs from the stem cell graft donor, obtained from the stem cell graft. All receptors derive from a human donor who donated a stem cell graft to a child with combined immunodeficiency. CDR3s include the opening cysteine and the closing phenylalanine or tryptophan. D genes are given only for firm matches. For some rows the clone size is stated as once, few or many, or as a class when expanded; others skip it.

v_call: TRBV7-8
j_call: TRBJ2-7
clone_size: -
d_call: -
cdr3_aa: CASRLAGRGYEQYF
cdr3_nt: TGTGCCAGCAGATTAGCAGGCAGGGGCTACGAGCAGTACTTC

v_call: TRBV7-9
j_call: TRBJ2-1
clone_size: few
d_call: -
cdr3_aa: CASTLDSRPYNEQFF
cdr3_nt: TGTGCCAGCACCTTGGACAGTCGCCCGTACAATGAGCAGTTCTTC

v_call: TRBV7-9
j_call: TRBJ2-1
clone_size: -
d_call: TRBD2
cdr3_aa: CASSFGTSGRSEQFF
cdr3_nt: TGTGCCAGCAGTTTCGGGACTAGCGGGAGGAGTGAGCAGTTCTTC

v_call: TRBV12-3/TRBV12-4
j_call: TRBJ1-1
clone_size: -
d_call: -
cdr3_aa: CASSLRQRGNTEAFF
cdr3_nt: TGTGCCAGCAGTCTGCGACAGAGGGGCAACACTGAAGCTTTCTTT

v_call: TRBV4-2
j_call: TRBJ1-2
clone_size: few
d_call: TRBD1
cdr3_aa: CASSQVWLGTGYGYTF
cdr3_nt: TGTGCCAGCAGCCAAGTCTGGCTCGGGACAGGTTATGGCTACACCTTC

v_call: TRBV11-2
j_call: TRBJ2-5
clone_size: -
d_call: -
cdr3_aa: CASSLGLGGLETQYF
cdr3_nt: TGTGCCAGCAGCTTAGGGTTGGGGGGATTGGAGACCCAGTACTTC

v_call: TRBV7-9
j_call: TRBJ2-7
clone_size: -
d_call: -
cdr3_aa: CASSPRDSPSYEQYF
cdr3_nt: TGTGCCAGCAGCCCGCGGGACAGCCCCTCCTACGAGCAGTACTTC

v_call: TRBV12-3/TRBV12-4
j_call: TRBJ2-1
clone_size: many
d_call: TRBD2
cdr3_aa: CASRAGTIPPDNEQFF
cdr3_nt: TGTGCCAGCAGGGCTGGGACTATCCCTCCGGATAATGAGCAGTTCTTC

v_call: TRBV20-1
j_call: TRBJ2-5
clone_size: many
d_call: -
cdr3_aa: CSASDVIETQYF
cdr3_nt: TGCAGTGCTTCAGACGTGATAGAGACCCAGTACTTC

v_call: TRBV12-3/TRBV12-4
j_call: TRBJ2-1
clone_size: few
d_call: -
cdr3_aa: CASSPTLNEQFF
cdr3_nt: TGTGCCAGCAGCCCCACTCTGAATGAGCAGTTCTTC

v_call: TRBV6-2/TRBV6-3
j_call: TRBJ1-1
clone_size: -
d_call: TRBD1
cdr3_aa: CASRDGQGAGNTEAFF
cdr3_nt: TGTGCCAGCAGAGATGGACAGGGGGCAGGGAACACTGAAGCTTTCTTT

v_call: TRBV11-2
j_call: TRBJ2-7
clone_size: many
d_call: -
cdr3_aa: CASSLDRDQPYEQYF
cdr3_nt: TGTGCCAGCAGCTTAGACAGGGACCAACCCTACGAGCAGTACTTC

v_call: TRBV20-1
j_call: TRBJ2-7
clone_size: many
d_call: -
cdr3_aa: CSASIPGPYEQYF
cdr3_nt: TGCAGTGCTAGTATTCCAGGGCCCTACGAGCAGTACTTC

v_call: TRBV5-5
j_call: TRBJ1-3
clone_size: -
d_call: -
cdr3_aa: CASSLSPIAGNTIYF
cdr3_nt: TGTGCCAGCAGCCTGAGCCCAATTGCGGGAAACACCATATATTTT

v_call: TRBV14
j_call: TRBJ1-6
clone_size: -
d_call: -
cdr3_aa: CASSQDSINSPLHF
cdr3_nt: TGTGCCAGCAGCCAGGATTCGATTAATTCACCCCTCCACTTT

v_call: TRBV6-1
j_call: TRBJ2-1
clone_size: many
d_call: -
cdr3_aa: CASRAERSSYNEQFF
cdr3_nt: TGTGCCAGCAGGGCGGAGAGGAGCTCCTACAATGAGCAGTTCTTC

v_call: TRBV6-5
j_call: TRBJ2-2
clone_size: few
d_call: -
cdr3_aa: CASSYTWVGGNTGELFF
cdr3_nt: TGTGCCAGCAGTTACACATGGGTCGGCGGGAACACCGGGGAGCTGTTTTTT

v_call: TRBV13
j_call: TRBJ2-7
clone_size: many
d_call: -
cdr3_aa: CASSRGTVSYEQYF
cdr3_nt: TGTGCCAGCAGCAGGGGGACGGTTTCCTACGAGCAGTACTTC

v_call: TRBV30
j_call: TRBJ2-7
clone_size: -
d_call: TRBD2
cdr3_aa: CAWVTSGSYEQYF
cdr3_nt: TGTGCCTGGGTGACTAGCGGGTCCTACGAGCAGTACTTC

v_call: TRBV18
j_call: TRBJ2-7
clone_size: few
d_call: -
cdr3_aa: CASSPARGDEQYF
cdr3_nt: TGTGCCAGCTCACCAGCGCGGGGAGACGAGCAGTACTTC

v_call: TRBV5-6
j_call: TRBJ1-5
clone_size: few
d_call: -
cdr3_aa: CASSLGPPFDRFYQPQHF
cdr3_nt: TGTGCCAGCAGCTTGGGCCCCCCCTTCGACAGGTTTTATCAGCCCCAGCATTTT

v_call: TRBV4-1
j_call: TRBJ2-1
clone_size: -
d_call: -
cdr3_aa: CASSQDMVGLYNEQFF
cdr3_nt: TGCGCCAGCAGCCAAGATATGGTGGGACTCTACAATGAGCAGTTCTTC

v_call: TRBV12-3/TRBV12-4
j_call: TRBJ1-5
clone_size: -
d_call: -
cdr3_aa: CASSFDHSNQPQHF
cdr3_nt: TGTGCCAGCAGTTTCGATCATAGCAATCAGCCCCAGCATTTT

v_call: TRBV20-1
j_call: TRBJ2-7
clone_size: -
d_call: -
cdr3_aa: CSADRGTTYEQSF
cdr3_nt: TGCAGTGCCGATAGGGGGACCACCTACGAGCAGTCCTTC

v_call: TRBV7-2
j_call: TRBJ2-5
clone_size: -
d_call: -
cdr3_aa: CASSLALSWSRDQETQYF
cdr3_nt: TGTGCCAGCAGCTTAGCCCTGAGCTGGAGCAGGGACCAAGAGACCCAGTACTTC

v_call: TRBV10-2
j_call: TRBJ1-2
clone_size: few
d_call: -
cdr3_aa: CASSGGYGYTF
cdr3_nt: TGCGCCAGCAGTGGGGGCTATGGCTACACCTTC

v_call: TRBV20-1
j_call: TRBJ1-1
clone_size: -
d_call: TRBD1
cdr3_aa: CSAGGRRTGRGVNTEAFF
cdr3_nt: TGCAGTGCTGGCGGCCGGCGGACAGGGCGAGGGGTAAACACTGAAGCTTTCTTT

v_call: TRBV6-1
j_call: TRBJ1-4
clone_size: many
d_call: -
cdr3_aa: CASSTDATNEKLFF
cdr3_nt: TGTGCCAGCAGCACAGATGCAACTAATGAAAAACTGTTTTTT

v_call: TRBV20-1
j_call: TRBJ2-5
clone_size: many
d_call: TRBD2
cdr3_aa: CSARERREGETQYF
cdr3_nt: TGCAGTGCTAGAGAACGGCGGGAGGGGGAGACCCAGTACTTC

v_call: TRBV5-1
j_call: TRBJ2-7
clone_size: many
d_call: -
cdr3_aa: CASSLLLAQETYEQYF
cdr3_nt: TGCGCCAGCAGCTTGCTTTTGGCTCAGGAGACCTACGAGCAGTACTTC

v_call: TRBV5-1
j_call: TRBJ2-7
clone_size: -
d_call: -
cdr3_aa: CASSQLKDDYEQYF
cdr3_nt: TGCGCCAGCAGCCAGCTGAAGGACGACTACGAGCAGTACTTC

v_call: TRBV20-1
j_call: TRBJ2-3
clone_size: many
d_call: TRBD1
cdr3_aa: CSAQTGVEADTQYF
cdr3_nt: TGCAGTGCTCAGACAGGGGTGGAGGCAGATACGCAGTATTTT

v_call: TRBV3-1
j_call: TRBJ2-3
clone_size: -
d_call: -
cdr3_aa: CASSQDSPPDTRPSTDTQYF
cdr3_nt: TGTGCCAGCAGCCAAGATTCCCCCCCGGACACCCGGCCTAGTACAGATACGCAGTATTTT

v_call: TRBV6-1
j_call: TRBJ1-1
clone_size: -
d_call: -
cdr3_aa: CASGKNTEAFF
cdr3_nt: TGTGCCAGTGGGAAGAACACTGAAGCTTTCTTT